Following are 3 T cell receptor beta chains from one sample sequenced in a study of T cell responses to AZD1222 COVID-19 vaccine. The method was immunoSEQ multiplex PCR; TCRdb's version includes in-frame clones alone and lacks a portion of them. The data hold roughly 120,000 clones, with 80% to 90% observed a single time. Sample: peripheral blood, taken on day 0 of AZD1222 vaccination. The receptor set was obtained from an adult in good health.

The chain carries TRBV5-6 and TRBJ1-2; 8 nucleotides align to TRBD1. V trimming: 2 bases; J trimming: 6 bases; junction bases outside the gene matches: 9. The CDR3 contains 15 residues. Germline values: CDR1 SGHDT, CDR2 YYEEEE. The CDR3 bases are TGTGCCAGCAGCTTCTTGGGGGCAGGGGGCGATGGCTACACCTTC. Protein sequence: CASSFLGAGGDGYTF.

V usage is TRBV28 and J usage is TRBJ1-2; no clear D gene. The germline V gene has CDR1 MDHEN and CDR2 SYDVKM. V was clipped by 2 bases and J by 7 bases, with 5 bases between them. The CDR3 consists of 11 residues. This CDR3 reads CASSLGGGYTF. CDR3 DNA sequence: TGTGCCAGCAGTTTAGGAGGTGGCTACACCTTC.

The CDR3 is CASSFGQYGLGEKLFF. Here the CDR3 DNA reads TGTGCCAGCAGCTTCGGACAGTACGGGCTTGGTGAAAAACTGTTTTTT. The chain links TRBV3-1 (or the pseudogene TRBV3-2) to TRBJ1-4; the D gene is possibly TRBD1 (6 bases). The germline CDR1 and CDR2 sequences are LGHDT and YNNKEL (reference sequence). Trimming shortened V by 5 bases and J by 7 bases, and 20 bases separated the two germline ends. This CDR3 has 16 amino acids.